These 19 T cell receptor beta chains came from one sample sequenced in a study of long-term antiretroviral therapy in people with HIV. They ran version v3.0 of the immunoSEQ assay at survey level. Sequencing used immunoSEQ multiplex PCR; TCRdb keeps in-frame clones, though not all of them. The table shows tens of thousands of clones, with about 85% occurring only once. Sequenced material: unsorted PBMCs, taken just over 2.7 years before starting antiretroviral therapy. These receptors came from a young woman with HIV.

The chain employs TRBV6-5 and TRBJ2-2; maybe TRBD1 (5 bases). Germline CDR1 reads MNHEY; CDR2 reads SVGAGI. CDR3 length: 15 amino acids. The germline V and J ends were trimmed by 5 bases and 4 bases, with 14 bases remaining between them. CDR3 protein: CASSPRSRATGELFF. The DNA for the CDR3 is TGTGCCAGCAGTCCCCGTAGCAGGGCCACCGGGGAGCTGTTTTTT.

V is TRBV27 and J is TRBJ2-1, with a possible D match to TRBD1 (6 bases). The CDR3 runs to 15 residues. Trimming left V 6 bases short and J 4 bases short, with 16 bases between. The germline CDR1 and CDR2 sequences are MNHEY and SMNVEV (reference sequence). The CDR3 region is CASSLTGPGYNEQFF. The CDR3 DNA sequence: TGTGCCAGCAGCCTTACAGGGCCGGGTTACAATGAGCAGTTCTTC.

The chain couples TRBV5-8 to TRBJ2-5; weak D call: TRBD1 (5 bases). The CDR3 spans 15 residues. V was trimmed by 4 bases and J by 0 bases, leaving 13 bases between them. Per the germline V gene, CDR1 is SGHTS and CDR2 is YDEGEE. The CDR3: CASSRGDRYQETQYF. For the CDR3, the DNA is TGTGCCAGCAGCAGGGGTGATAGGTACCAAGAGACCCAGTACTTC.

The chain uses TRBV7-2 and TRBJ1-2; tentatively, D is TRBD1 (5 bases). Per germline, CDR1 SGHTA and CDR2 FQGNSA. The CDR3 is 18 amino acids. The V and J ends lost 3 bases and 1 base respectively, with 21 bases between them. The DNA for the CDR3 is TGTGCCAGCAGCTTCCTCCGACCCGGCAGGGACCTTAACTATGGCTACACCTTC. Translation gives CASSFLRPGRDLNYGYTF.

On this clone: The sample carries other DNA sequences with the same CDR3. The chain employs TRBV14 and TRBJ1-2; D remains ambiguous. Deletions cut 1 base from V and 4 bases from J, with 7 bases between. CDR1 and CDR2 (germline): SGHDN, FVKESK. This CDR3 comprises 13 residues. The CDR3 DNA sequence: TGTGCCAGCAGCCAAGTAGGGAGCTATGGCTACACCTTC. Protein product: CASSQVGSYGYTF.

This clone occurred once. V and J are TRBV10-3 and TRBJ1-1; maybe TRBD1 (6 bases). The CDR3 totals 12 residues. Between the trimmed V and J ends, which lost 6 bases and 3 bases, there was a span of 8 bases. Germline lookup yields CDR1 ENHRY and CDR2 SYGVKD. CDR3 protein: CAIRGAHTEAFF. The DNA of the CDR3 is TGTGCCATCAGGGGGGCTCACACTGAAGCTTTCTTT.

This rearrangement joins TRBV10-2 to TRBJ2-1, with 7 bases aligning to TRBD1. The CDR3 runs 15 residues. V shed 7 bases and J 4 bases; nucleotides not matched to a gene: 10. Germline lookup yields CDR1 WSHSY and CDR2 SAAADI. The CDR3 loop reads CASTELGTVYNEQFF. For the CDR3, the DNA is TGCGCCAGCACCGAACTCGGGACAGTATACAATGAGCAGTTCTTC.

The chain is built from TRBV5-6 and TRBJ2-7; a weak D match, TRBD1 (6 bases). Trimming took 4 bases from V and 2 from J, leaving 10 bases between them. The CDR3 contains 13 residues. The germline CDR1 and CDR2 sequences are SGHDT and YYEEEE. This CDR3 is CASSMGQAYEQYV. CDR3 nucleotide sequence: TGTGCCAGCAGCATGGGACAAGCCTACGAGCAGTACGTC.

In this sample, this clone turned up once. V usage is TRBV4-1 and J usage is TRBJ2-3; D is unresolved. Germline V gives CDR1 MGHRA, CDR2 YSYEKL. CDR3 length: 14 amino acids. The V end lost 1 base, the J end lost 4 bases, and 9 bases lay between the germline ends. Here the CDR3 reads CASSQANGADTQYF. Here the CDR3 DNA reads TGCGCCAGCAGCCAAGCAAACGGCGCAGATACGCAGTATTTT.

This chain joins TRBV6-1 and TRBJ1-2; D unclear. The CDR3 runs 14 residues. Germline assignment: CDR1 MNHNS and CDR2 SASEGT. Trimming pared 0 bases from V and 5 bases from J, leaving 10 bases between. The CDR3 sequence: CASSEANPKYGYTF. For the CDR3, the DNA is TGTGCCAGCAGTGAAGCAAATCCCAAATATGGCTACACCTTC.

This chain links TRBV4-1 with TRBJ1-2; D is unclear. The CDR3 has 14 amino acids. Germline V gene lookup returns CDR1 MGHRA and CDR2 YSYEKL. Deletions cut 1 base from V and 5 bases from J, with 11 bases between. In nucleotides, the CDR3 is TGCGCCAGCAGCCAAGGAGGAACTTCGTATGGCTACACCTTC. Protein product: CASSQGGTSYGYTF.

The J gene is TRBJ1-4, the V gene TRBV30; no firm D call. V lost 4 bases and J lost 4, with 10 bases in between. This CDR3 has 13 residues. Germline CDR1 is GTSNPN and CDR2 is SVGIG (reference sequence). This chain's CDR3 is CAWKPRFNEKLFF. CDR3 DNA: TGTGCCTGGAAGCCCCGATTTAATGAAAAACTGTTTTTT.

The J gene is TRBJ1-6, the V gene TRBV6-5; 7 nucleotides line up with TRBD1. CDR1 MNHEY and CDR2 SVGAGI come from the germline V gene. V was pared by 4 bases and J by 6 bases, with 6 bases of the junction left unmatched. The CDR3 sequence is 15 residues long. The CDR3 DNA is TGTGCCAGCAGTTCCGGGACAGCCGCTAATTCACCCCTCCACTTT. It is translated as CASSSGTAANSPLHF.

The chain links TRBV7-6 to TRBJ1-6, with D possibly matching TRBD1 (5 bases). This CDR3 region has 13 residues. V shed 5 bases and J shed 7 bases, with 9 bases lying between them. Germline V lookup: CDR1 SGHVS, CDR2 FNYEAQ. The CDR3 sequence: CASSRDGNSPLHF. The CDR3 nucleotides read TGTGCCAGCAGCCGGGACGGAAATTCACCCCTCCACTTT.

This clone was seen only once. The chain couples TRBV29-1 to TRBJ2-1; D remains ambiguous. Germline V gives CDR1 SQVTM, CDR2 ANQGSEA. This CDR3 is 12 amino acids long. Trimming pared 7 bases from V and 7 bases from J, leaving 14 bases between. The CDR3 is CSAPGLGNEQFF. CDR3 nucleotide sequence: TGCAGCGCCCCCGGTTTGGGAAATGAGCAGTTCTTC.

As concerns this clone: Other DNA sequences within the sample encode an identical CDR3. For the CDR3, the DNA is TGTGCCAGCAGTTACGCGGCGGGGAATGAGCAGTTCTTC. It encodes CASSYAAGNEQFF. This chain joins TRBV6-5 and TRBJ2-1, with a weak D call TRBD2 (6 bases). This CDR3 contains 13 residues. The V gene's germline CDR1 is MNHEY and CDR2 SVGAGI. The ends were cut back, 2 bases at V and 7 bases at J, with 9 bases in the middle.

The V call is TRBV6-6, the J call TRBJ1-6; no definite D call. From germline, CDR1 is MNHNY and CDR2 SVGAGI (reference sequence). The length of the CDR3 is 16 residues. Trimming stripped 0 bases from V and 7 bases from J, with 13 bases between. In DNA, the CDR3 is TGTGCCAGCAGTTACTCCCCTAGCCAACTAAATTCACCCCTCCACTTT. Protein: CASSYSPSQLNSPLHF.

The chain links TRBV10-3 to TRBJ2-1, with D perhaps being TRBD1 or TRBD2 (6 bases each). V was shortened by 8 bases and J by 0 bases, with 17 bases between the two germline ends. Germline CDR1 is ENHRY and CDR2 is SYGVKD. The CDR3 is 16 amino acids. The CDR3 nucleotides read TGTGCCATCGGACAGAGGGGGGCTGGCTCCTACAATGAGCAGTTCTTC. It is translated as CAIGQRGAGSYNEQFF.

This chain joins TRBV29-1 and TRBJ2-1; D call uncertain. Germline CDR1 is SQVTM and CDR2 is ANQGSEA. Trimming took off 3 bases at V and 5 bases at J, with 8 bases between the two ends. CDR3 size: 12 residues. In DNA form, the CDR3 reads TGCAGCGTTGATATTTGGGACAATGAGCAGTTCTTC. Encoded protein: CSVDIWDNEQFF.